This TCR beta chain comes out of a study of T cells in Graves' hyperthyroidism and ophthalmopathy. At the level of the study: Sampling of peripheral blood happened at initial diagnosis, prior to any treatment. Study results and caveats: Most thyroid-expanded clonotypes above 0.001 were also found in blood.

This clonotype was recorded at least ten times. Its specificity is not known. Graves' hyperthyroidism was deemed stable absent ophthalmopathy progression within 18 months. The hyperthyroidism was newly diagnosed and had lasted under 2 months; the patients were aged 18 to 65. RNA transcripts served as the template for amplifying TCR beta CDR3 regions. The HTBI primer set served for first-round RT-PCR of the TCR CDR3. Via MiXCR, TCRdb re-called the multiplex PCR reads, giving one row per CDR3 protein. The data show hundreds of thousands of distinct CDR3 sequences, 35% seen once. The CDR3 runs to 14 residues. CDR1 and CDR2 from the germline V gene are DFQATT and SNEGSKA (reference sequence). Deletions cut 8 bases from V and 1 base from J, with 17 bases between.

This TCR was recovered from a woman in her 40s with Graves' hyperthyroidism. The rearrangement uses TRBV20-1 and TRBJ1-1; D is ambiguous. Sequencing used blood. The CDR3 sequence: CSHLSAGPNTEAFF. The CDR3 DNA follows: TGCAGTCACCTATCTGCAGGTCCGAACACTGAAGCTTTCTTT.